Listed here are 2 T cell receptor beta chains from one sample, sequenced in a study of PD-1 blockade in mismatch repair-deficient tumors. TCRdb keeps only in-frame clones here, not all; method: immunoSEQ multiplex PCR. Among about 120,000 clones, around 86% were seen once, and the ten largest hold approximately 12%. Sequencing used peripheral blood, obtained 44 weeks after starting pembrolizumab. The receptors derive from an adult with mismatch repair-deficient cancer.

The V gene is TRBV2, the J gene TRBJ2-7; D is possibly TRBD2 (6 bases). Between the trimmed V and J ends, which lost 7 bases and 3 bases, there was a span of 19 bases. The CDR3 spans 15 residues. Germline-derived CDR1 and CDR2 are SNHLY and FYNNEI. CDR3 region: CASIAPGTASYEQYF. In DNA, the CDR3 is TGTGCCAGCATCGCTCCCGGGACTGCTAGCTACGAGCAGTACTTC.

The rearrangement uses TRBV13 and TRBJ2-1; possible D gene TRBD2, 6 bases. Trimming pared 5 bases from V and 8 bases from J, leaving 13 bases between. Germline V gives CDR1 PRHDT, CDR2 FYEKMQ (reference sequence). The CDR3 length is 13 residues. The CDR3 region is CASSPTRLDEQFF. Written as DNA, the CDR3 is TGTGCCAGCAGCCCTACTAGACTAGATGAGCAGTTCTTC.